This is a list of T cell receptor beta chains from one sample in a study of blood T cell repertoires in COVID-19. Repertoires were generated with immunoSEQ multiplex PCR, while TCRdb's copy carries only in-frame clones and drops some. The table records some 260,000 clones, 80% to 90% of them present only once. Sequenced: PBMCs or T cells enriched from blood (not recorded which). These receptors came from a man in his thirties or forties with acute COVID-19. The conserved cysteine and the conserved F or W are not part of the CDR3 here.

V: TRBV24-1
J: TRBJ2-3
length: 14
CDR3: ATSDLRDRATDTQY

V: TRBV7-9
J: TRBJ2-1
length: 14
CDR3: ASSLRTSGGLDEQF

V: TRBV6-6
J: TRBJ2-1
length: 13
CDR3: ASSTGTRGYYEQF

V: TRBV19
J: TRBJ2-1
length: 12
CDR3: ASRHGNLADEQF

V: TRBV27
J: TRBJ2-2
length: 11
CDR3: ASTTRGHGELF

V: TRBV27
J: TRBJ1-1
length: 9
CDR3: ASHKNTEAF

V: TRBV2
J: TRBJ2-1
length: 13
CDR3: ASRTDKQRGGEQF

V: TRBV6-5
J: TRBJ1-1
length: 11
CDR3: ASSYDRGTEAF

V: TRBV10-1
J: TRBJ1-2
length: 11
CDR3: ASSESGGYGYT

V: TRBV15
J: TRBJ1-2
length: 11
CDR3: ATSRDSNYGYT

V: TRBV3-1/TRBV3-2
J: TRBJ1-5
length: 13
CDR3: ASSPTGGGNQPQH

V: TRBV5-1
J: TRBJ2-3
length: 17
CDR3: ASSLGLAGGPASADTQY

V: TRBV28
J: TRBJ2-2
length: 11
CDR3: ASSSRVTGELF

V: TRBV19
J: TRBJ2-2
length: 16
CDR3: ASSMKAGGLRNTGELF

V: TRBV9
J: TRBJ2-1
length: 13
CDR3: ASSALAGGRNEQF

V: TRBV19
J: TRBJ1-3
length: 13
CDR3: ASSRQGSAGNTIY

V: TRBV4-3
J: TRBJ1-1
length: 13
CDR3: ASSQPGTEHIGAF

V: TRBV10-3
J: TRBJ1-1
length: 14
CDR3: AISEPGQGARTEAF

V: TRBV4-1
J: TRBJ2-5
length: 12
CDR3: ASSQGGPQETQY

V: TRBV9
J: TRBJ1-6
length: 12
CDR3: ASSEAGSMTPLH

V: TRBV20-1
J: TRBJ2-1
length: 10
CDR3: SASFRYNEQF

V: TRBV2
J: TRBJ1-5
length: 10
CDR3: ASSAGGQPQH